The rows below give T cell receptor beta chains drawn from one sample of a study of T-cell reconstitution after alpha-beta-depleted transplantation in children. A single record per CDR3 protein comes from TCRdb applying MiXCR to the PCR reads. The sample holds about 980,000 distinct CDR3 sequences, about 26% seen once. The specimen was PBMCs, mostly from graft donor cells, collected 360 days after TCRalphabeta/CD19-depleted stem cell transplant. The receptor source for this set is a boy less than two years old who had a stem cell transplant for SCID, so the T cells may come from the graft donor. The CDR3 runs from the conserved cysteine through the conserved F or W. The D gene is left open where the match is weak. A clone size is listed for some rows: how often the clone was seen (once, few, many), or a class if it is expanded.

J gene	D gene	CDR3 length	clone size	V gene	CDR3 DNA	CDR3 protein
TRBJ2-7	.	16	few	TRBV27	TGTGCCAGCAGTTCTTCCCTTGCGGGGCCCTCCTACGAGCAGTACTTC	CASSSSLAGPSYEQYF
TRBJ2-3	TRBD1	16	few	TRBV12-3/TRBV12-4	TGTGCCAGCAGTGTCGGACAGGGAAGGTTTGCAGATACGCAGTATTTT	CASSVGQGRFADTQYF
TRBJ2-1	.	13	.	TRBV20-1	TGCAGTGCCCGCGCGACACCTTCCAATGAGCAGTTCTTC	CSARATPSNEQFF
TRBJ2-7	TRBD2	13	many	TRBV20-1	TGCAGTGCCGCCGGGACTAGCTCTTACGAGCAGTACTTC	CSAAGTSSYEQYF
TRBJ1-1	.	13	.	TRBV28	TGTGCCAGCAGTTTATCGGCAGGTCTGGAGGCTTTCTTT	CASSLSAGLEAFF
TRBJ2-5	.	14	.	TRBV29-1	TGCAGCGTCCAGAAGACTAGAGGCGGGGAGACCCAGTACTTC	CSVQKTRGGETQYF
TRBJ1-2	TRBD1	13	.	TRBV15	TGTGCCACCAGTCAGGGGGCTGACTATGGCTACACCTTC	CATSQGADYGYTF
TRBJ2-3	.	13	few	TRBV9	TGTGCCAGCAGCGTAGAAGGGGCGTATACGCAGTATTTT	CASSVEGAYTQYF
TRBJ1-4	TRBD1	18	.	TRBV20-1	TGCTGTGCCAACCAGTGGCGACAGGGGGCTTCAGCTAATGAAAAACTGTTTTTT	CCANQWRQGASANEKLFF
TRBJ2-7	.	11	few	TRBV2	TGTGCCAGCAAGGTACTAATCGAGCAGTACTTC	CASKVLIEQYF
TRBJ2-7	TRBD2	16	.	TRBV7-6	TGTGCCAGCAGCTCCCTGACTAGCGGGGGGCCGGGCGAGCAGTACTTC	CASSSLTSGGPGEQYF
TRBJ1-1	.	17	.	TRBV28	TGTGCCATCGAAGGGGAAGCGGGACACTCCATAATCGCTGAAGCTTTCTTT	CAIEGEAGHSIIAEAFF
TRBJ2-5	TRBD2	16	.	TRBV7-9	TGTGCCAGCACTTACGGGGGGGCCGCGATCCAAGAGACCCAGTACTTC	CASTYGGAAIQETQYF
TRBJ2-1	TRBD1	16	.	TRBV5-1	TGCGCCAGCAGCCCCAGGGGGTCCCAGAGCTACAATGAGCAGTTCTTC	CASSPRGSQSYNEQFF
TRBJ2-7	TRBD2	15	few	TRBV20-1	TGCAGTGCTAGGGGACTAGCGGGGGACTCCTACGAGCAGTACTTC	CSARGLAGDSYEQYF
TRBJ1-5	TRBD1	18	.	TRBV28	TGTGCCAGCAGTTCCGCCACCTTGGGACAGGGGGCCGATCAGCCCCAGCATTTT	CASSSATLGQGADQPQHF
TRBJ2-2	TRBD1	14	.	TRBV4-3	TGCGCCAGCAGCGACAGGGGGGTTGGCGGGGAGCTGTTTTTT	CASSDRGVGGELFF
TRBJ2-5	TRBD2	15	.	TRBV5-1	TGCGCCAGCAGCTTGCGGGGGGGCGGGCAAGAGACCCAGTACTTC	CASSLRGGGQETQYF
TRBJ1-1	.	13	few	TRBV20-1	TGCAGTGCCGAGACAGGAATGAACACTGAAGCTTTCTTT	CSAETGMNTEAFF
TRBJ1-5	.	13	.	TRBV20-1	TGCAGTGCTAGACTGGAAAGGGATCAGCCCCAGCATTTT	CSARLERDQPQHF
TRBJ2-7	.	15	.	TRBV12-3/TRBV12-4	TGTGCCAGCAGTTTTATTACAGGGACTTCCTACGAGCAGTACTTC	CASSFITGTSYEQYF
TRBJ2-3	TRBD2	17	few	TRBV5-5	TGTGCCAGCAGCTTGGCAGGAGCGGGGGGGGGCGCAGATACGCAGTATTTT	CASSLAGAGGGADTQYF
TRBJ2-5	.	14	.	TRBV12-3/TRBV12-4	TGTGCCAGCAGTCCAACGAGGGCCGCAGAGACCCAGTACTTC	CASSPTRAAETQYF
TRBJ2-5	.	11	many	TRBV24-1	TGTGCCACCAGTGCTGGTGAGACCCAGTACTTC	CATSAGETQYF